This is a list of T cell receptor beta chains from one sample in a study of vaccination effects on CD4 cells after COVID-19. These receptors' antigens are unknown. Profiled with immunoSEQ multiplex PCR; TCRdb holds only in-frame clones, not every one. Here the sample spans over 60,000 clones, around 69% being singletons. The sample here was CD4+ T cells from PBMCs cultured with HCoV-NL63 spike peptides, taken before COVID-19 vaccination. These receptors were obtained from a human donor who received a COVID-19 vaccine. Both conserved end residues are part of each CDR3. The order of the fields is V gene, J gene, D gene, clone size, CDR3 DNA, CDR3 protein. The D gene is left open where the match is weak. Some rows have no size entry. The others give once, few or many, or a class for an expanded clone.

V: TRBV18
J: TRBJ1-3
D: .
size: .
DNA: TGTGCCAGCTCACCCGGGGATAGAAACACCATATATTTT
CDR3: CASSPGDRNTIYF

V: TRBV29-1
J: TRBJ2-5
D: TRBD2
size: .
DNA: TGCAGCGTTGTTAGCGGGGGCCTACAAGAGACCCAGTACTTC
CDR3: CSVVSGGLQETQYF

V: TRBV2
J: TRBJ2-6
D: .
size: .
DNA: TGTGCCAGCATATCCTCTGGGGCCAACGTCCTGACTTTC
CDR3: CASISSGANVLTF

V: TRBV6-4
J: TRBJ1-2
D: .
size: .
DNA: TGTGCCAGCTCCCGGGACATTTATAACTATGGCTACACCTTC
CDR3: CASSRDIYNYGYTF

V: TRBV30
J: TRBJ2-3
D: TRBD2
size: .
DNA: TGTGCCTGGAGTAAGCTAGCGGGGGGCACAGATACGCAGTATTTT
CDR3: CAWSKLAGGTDTQYF

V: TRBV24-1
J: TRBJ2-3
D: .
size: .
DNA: TGTGCCACCAGTGGACTAGACCGCACAGATACGCAGTATTTT
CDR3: CATSGLDRTDTQYF

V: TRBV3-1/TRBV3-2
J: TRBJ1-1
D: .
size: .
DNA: TGTGCCAGCAGCCAGAGACTGAACACTGAAGCTTTCTTT
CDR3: CASSQRLNTEAFF

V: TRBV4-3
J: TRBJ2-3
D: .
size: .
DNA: TGCGCCAGCAGCCAAGATTTGCGAGGGACAGATACGCAGTATTTT
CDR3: CASSQDLRGTDTQYF

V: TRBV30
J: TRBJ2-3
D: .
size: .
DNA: TGTGCCTGGAGTCGTGGGGGGAAAAGCACAGATACGCAGTATTTT
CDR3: CAWSRGGKSTDTQYF

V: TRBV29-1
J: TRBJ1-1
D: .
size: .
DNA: TGCAGCGGCCACTTACAGGCCGCGAACACTGAAGCTTTCTTT
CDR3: CSGHLQAANTEAFF

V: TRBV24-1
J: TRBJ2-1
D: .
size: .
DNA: TGTGCCACCAGTGATTCCCGGGCGTCTGGGGGCTGGGAGCAGTTCTTC
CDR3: CATSDSRASGGWEQFF

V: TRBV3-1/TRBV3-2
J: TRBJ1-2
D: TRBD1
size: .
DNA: TGTGCCAGCAGCCCGAGTGACCGACAGGGAGGTTATGGCTACACCTTC
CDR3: CASSPSDRQGGYGYTF

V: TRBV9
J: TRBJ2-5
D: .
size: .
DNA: TGTGCCAGCAGCGGAACACAGGGCTCGGAGACCCAGTACTTC
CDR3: CASSGTQGSETQYF

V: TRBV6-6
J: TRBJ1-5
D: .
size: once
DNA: TGTGCCAGCAGTCGAGAGGATCAGCCCCAGCATTTT
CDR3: CASSREDQPQHF

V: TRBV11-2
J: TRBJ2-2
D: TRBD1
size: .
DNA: TGTGCCAGCAGCCGGGTCAGGGGGTTGACCGGGGAGCTGTTTTTT
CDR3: CASSRVRGLTGELFF

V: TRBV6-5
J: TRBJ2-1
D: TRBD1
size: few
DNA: TGTGCCAGCAGTCGCGACAGGGGGCGGAATGAGCAGTTCTTC
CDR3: CASSRDRGRNEQFF

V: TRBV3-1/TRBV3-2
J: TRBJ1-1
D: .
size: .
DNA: TGTGCCAGCAGCCAAGGTCATCAGGGTGAAGCTTTCTTT
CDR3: CASSQGHQGEAFF

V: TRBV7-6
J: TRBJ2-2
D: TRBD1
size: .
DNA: TGTGCCAGCAGCTTCTACAGGGGAAAGCGCGACACCGGGGAGCTGTTTTTT
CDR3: CASSFYRGKRDTGELFF

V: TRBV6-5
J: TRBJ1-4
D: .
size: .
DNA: TGTGCCAGCAGTTACTCGAGACAGGAGGGGGAAAAACTGTTTTTT
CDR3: CASSYSRQEGEKLFF

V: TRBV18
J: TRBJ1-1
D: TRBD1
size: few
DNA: TGTGCCAGTTCATTACAGGGGGCAGAGAACACTGAAGCTTTCTTT
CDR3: CASSLQGAENTEAFF

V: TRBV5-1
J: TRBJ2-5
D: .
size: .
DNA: TGCGCCAGCAGCTTGGACAGGGTAGAGACCCAGTACTTC
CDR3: CASSLDRVETQYF

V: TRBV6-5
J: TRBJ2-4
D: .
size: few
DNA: TGTGCCAGCAGTTCCGATAGGACTCGCGGCAAAAACATTCAGTACTTC
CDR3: CASSSDRTRGKNIQYF

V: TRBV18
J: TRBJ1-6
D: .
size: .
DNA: TGTGCCAGCTCACGAAGACAGGACTATAATTCACCCCTCCACTTT
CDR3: CASSRRQDYNSPLHF

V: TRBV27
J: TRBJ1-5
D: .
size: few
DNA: TGTGCCAGCAGTTTAAACAGAAATCAGCCCCAGCATTTT
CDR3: CASSLNRNQPQHF

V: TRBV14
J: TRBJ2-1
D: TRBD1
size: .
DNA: TGTGCCAGCAGCCAAGGGGACAGGGGGCCGCTTGAGCAGTTCTTC
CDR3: CASSQGDRGPLEQFF

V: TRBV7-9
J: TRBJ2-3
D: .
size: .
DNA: TGTGCCAGCTTATACAGGACTAGCACAGATACGCAGTATTTT
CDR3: CASLYRTSTDTQYF

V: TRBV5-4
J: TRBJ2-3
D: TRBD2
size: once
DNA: TGTGCCAGCAGCTTGGGGGGACTAGCGGGGGGCACAGATACGCAGTATTTT
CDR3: CASSLGGLAGGTDTQYF

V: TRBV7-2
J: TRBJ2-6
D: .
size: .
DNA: TGTGCCAGCAGCTCGAGGTCGTCTGGGGCCAACGTCCTGACTTTC
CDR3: CASSSRSSGANVLTF

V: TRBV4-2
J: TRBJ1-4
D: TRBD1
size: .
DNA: TGTGCCAGCAGCCAAGATCGGGACAGGGGACTATTTCGTGGAAAACTGTTTTTT
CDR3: CASSQDRDRGLFRGKLFF

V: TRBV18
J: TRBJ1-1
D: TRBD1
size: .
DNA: TGTGCCAGCTCACGACAGGGCGCGAACACTGAAGCTTTCTTT
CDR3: CASSRQGANTEAFF

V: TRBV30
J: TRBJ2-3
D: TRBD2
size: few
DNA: TGTGCCTGGAGTGTGGCGGGGGGACGCACAGATACGCAGTATTTT
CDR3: CAWSVAGGRTDTQYF

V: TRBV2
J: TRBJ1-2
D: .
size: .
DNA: TGTGCCAGCAGTGACTCGGGGGGCCTTGGGTATGGCTACACCTTC
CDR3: CASSDSGGLGYGYTF

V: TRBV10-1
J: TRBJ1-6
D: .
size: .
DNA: TGCGCCAGCAGTGAACAGTCGGCACCCCTCCACTTT
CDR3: CASSEQSAPLHF

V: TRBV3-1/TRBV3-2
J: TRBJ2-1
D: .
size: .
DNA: TGTGCCAGCAGGCAGGACTCCCTGTCCTCCCATGAGCAGTTCTTC
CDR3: CASRQDSLSSHEQFF

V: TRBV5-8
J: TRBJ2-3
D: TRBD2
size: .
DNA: TGTGCCAGCCCCAGCGCTCTAGCGGGGGGCTCGGGCACAGATACGCAGTATTTT
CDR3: CASPSALAGGSGTDTQYF

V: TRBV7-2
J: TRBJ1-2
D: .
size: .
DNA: TGTGCCAGCAGCTTAGCGGGGCAGGGGATGGGCTATGGCTACACCTTC
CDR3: CASSLAGQGMGYGYTF

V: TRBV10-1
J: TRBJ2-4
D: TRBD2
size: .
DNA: TGCGCCAGCAGTGAGTCGGGGCAGGGACTAGGCATTCAGTACTTC
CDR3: CASSESGQGLGIQYF

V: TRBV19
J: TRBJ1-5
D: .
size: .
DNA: TGTGCCAGTAGTATTGGGGGTACAGGTAGCAATCAGCCCCAGCATTTT
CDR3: CASSIGGTGSNQPQHF

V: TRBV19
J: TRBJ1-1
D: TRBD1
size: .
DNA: TGTGCCAGTACCCAAATCGGACAGGGGGTGAAGATTGCTGAAGCTTTCTTT
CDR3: CASTQIGQGVKIAEAFF

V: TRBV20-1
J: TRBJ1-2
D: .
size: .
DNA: TGCAGTACTCAGCAAAACTATGGCTACACCTTC
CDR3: CSTQQNYGYTF

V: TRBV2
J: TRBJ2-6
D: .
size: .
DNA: TGTGCCAGCAGTCTAACAGGGAGCTCTGGGGCCAACGTCCTGACTTTC
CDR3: CASSLTGSSGANVLTF

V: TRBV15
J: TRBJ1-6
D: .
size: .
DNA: TGTGCCACCAGCAGAGAAATTGGCAGGAGAGGTTCACCCCTCCACTTT
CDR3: CATSREIGRRGSPLHF

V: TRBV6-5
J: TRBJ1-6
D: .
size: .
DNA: TGTGCCAGCAGTTACGATCAAAGGAGCAATTCACCCCTCCACTTT
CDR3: CASSYDQRSNSPLHF

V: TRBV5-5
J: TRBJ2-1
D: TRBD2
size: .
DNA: TGTGCCAGCAGCTTGGCTTCCGGCCCAGGGAGCGGGGGACACAATGAGCAGTTCTTC
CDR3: CASSLASGPGSGGHNEQFF

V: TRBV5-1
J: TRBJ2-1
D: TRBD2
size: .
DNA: TGCGCCAGCAGCTTTCCGGGGGGGCCTTTCAATGAGCAGTTCTTC
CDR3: CASSFPGGPFNEQFF

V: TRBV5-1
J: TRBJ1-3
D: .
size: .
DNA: TGCGCCAGCAGCAGTGCGGGGGCACCGTCTGGAAACACCATATATTTT
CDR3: CASSSAGAPSGNTIYF

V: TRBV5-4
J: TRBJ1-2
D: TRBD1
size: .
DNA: TGTGCCAGCAGCTTGGTTGGACAGGCCTATGGCTACACCTTC
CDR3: CASSLVGQAYGYTF

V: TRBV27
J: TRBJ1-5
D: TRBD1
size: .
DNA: TGTGCCAGCGGGACAGGATTTATTGACAATCAGCCCCAGCATTTT
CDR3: CASGTGFIDNQPQHF

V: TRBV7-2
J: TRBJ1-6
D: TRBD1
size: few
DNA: TGTGCCAGCAGCTTAGAAGGGGGCCTGAATTCACCCCTCCACTTT
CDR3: CASSLEGGLNSPLHF

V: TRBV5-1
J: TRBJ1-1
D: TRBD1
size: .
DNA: TGCGCCAGCAGCCGGGACAGGACCTGGGGCACTGAAGCTTTCTTT
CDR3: CASSRDRTWGTEAFF

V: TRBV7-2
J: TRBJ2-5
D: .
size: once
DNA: TGTGCCAGCGCCCTCGGGCGAGAGACCCAGTACTTC
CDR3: CASALGRETQYF

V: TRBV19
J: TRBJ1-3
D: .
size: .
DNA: TGTGCCAGTAGTCGACAGGGAAACACCATATATTTT
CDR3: CASSRQGNTIYF